The subject of this entry is one TCR beta chain. Its antigen is currently unknown. The V and J ends lost 1 base and 6 bases respectively, with 7 bases between them. Germline values: CDR1 SGHTA, CDR2 FQGNSA. This CDR3 is 13 amino acids long. Preparing the TCRbeta library involved the use of unique molecular identifiers. TCRdb analysed the PCR reads with MiXCR anew, one entry per CDR3 protein. The profile shows just over 950,000 distinct CDR3 sequences, about 31% of them singletons. This record belongs to a study of T-cell reconstitution after alpha-beta-depleted transplantation in children. Notes on the study in general: Where alpha-beta T cells came from about two months after transplant was reportedly several hundred expanded graft clones.

This clonotype was obtained from a boy in the first two years of life who had a stem cell transplant for SCID, so the T cells may come from the graft donor. Specimen: PBMCs, mostly from graft donor cells, collected 360 days after TCRalphabeta/CD19-depleted stem cell transplant. The genes are TRBV7-2 and TRBJ1-5; D may be TRBD1 (5 bases). As DNA, the CDR3 is TGTGCCAGCAGCTTAGAGGGGATTCAGCCCCAGCATTTT. Protein product: CASSLEGIQPQHF.